This T cell receptor (beta chain) emerged from a study of naive and memory T cell subsets. Cells stained for CD3, CD4, CD8, CD45RA and CD27 were sorted into four subsets. Broader study findings: Over 90% of naive TCR sequences appeared only once after error correction, unlike memory subsets. No ground truth validated the naive and memory repertoire findings. TCR abundance followed a power law differing between naive and memory subsets.

An equimolar mix of two oligonucleotides served as the beta constant-region primer for TRBC1 and TRBC2. Ligated cDNA was amplified by four rounds of PCR with nested alpha and beta constant-region primers and SP2. Each CDR3 protein gets one entry after TCRdb re-called the UMI-ligation and nested PCR reads with MiXCR. The top ten clones hold approximately 22% of a sample with 15,000 or so distinct CDR3 sequences, around 8.2% of them seen once. This clonotype was found many times. Its specificity is unknown. The CDR3 loop spans 15 amino acids. Trimming took 0 bases from V and 5 from J, leaving 13 bases between them. The germline V gene has CDR1 LGHNA and CDR2 YSLEER.

This receptor was identified in a human donor in good health. Sequencing input: central memory CD8+ T cells from blood. This rearrangement joins TRBV4-3 to TRBJ1-1, with D hard to call. The CDR3 loop is CASSQDSAGNTEAFF. CDR3 sequence (DNA): TGCGCCAGCAGCCAAGATTCGGCGGGAAATACTGAAGCTTTCTTT.